The TCR beta chain under discussion was sequenced for a study of CDR3 diversity in severe acne. Details on this clonotype: At one end the junction does not follow the germline gene, possibly because of a read error.

Each CDR3 protein is one row after TCRdb ran MiXCR on the PCR reads. The sample gives about 97,000 distinct CDR3 sequences, under 60% of which show up once; around 11% is in the top ten. CDR1 MGHRA and CDR2 YSYEKL come from the germline V gene. The CDR3 spans 16 residues. Sequenced input: blood. The rearrangement joins TRBV4-1 to TRBJ2-5; 15 positions agree with TRBD2. This sequence originates from a male donor with acne. CDR3: CASTQGLAGGLETQYF. CDR3 nucleotide sequence: TGTGCCAGCACCCAGGGACTAGCGGGAGGCTTAGAGACCCAGTACTTC.